This T cell receptor beta chain was found in a study of blood T cell repertoires in COVID-19. Study context: Researchers got acute and convalescent COVID-19 samples from the United States, Italy and Spain.

Source study methods: Amplification of reference gene primers provided the estimated nucleated cell counts. This table comes from immunoSEQ multiplex PCR, and its TCRdb copy is limited to in-frame clones, with some not included. V, J and clone size reflect that table, while D and trimming were determined from the DNA. The data contain 100,000 to 150,000 clones, 88% of them seen just once; the ten biggest clones take up approximately 1.5%. V trimming: 6 bases; J trimming: 5 bases; junction bases outside the gene matches: 10. Germline CDR1 reads SNHLY; CDR2 reads FYNNEI. This CDR3 region has 15 residues.

The chain uses TRBV2 and TRBJ2-3; TRBD2 matches at 8 bases. The sequenced material came from peripheral blood. The source of this sequence is a human donor in a cohort sampled during active COVID-19. DNA for the CDR3: TGTGCCAGCAGAATTACTAGCGGTCCGGGAGATACGCAGTATTTT. Translation: CASRITSGPGDTQYF.